A selection of T cell receptor beta chains follows, all from one sample in a study of blood T cell repertoires in COVID-19. The data were produced by immunoSEQ multiplex PCR, yet TCRdb's version contains in-frame clones alone and is incomplete. The sample lists roughly 150,000 clones; 70% to 85% were seen once. Sequencing used PBMCs or T cells enriched from blood (not recorded which). These receptors originate from a woman in her 70s in a cohort exposed to, infected with or recovered from COVID-19 (not recorded which). Each CDR3 is given with its conserved first and last residue. The D gene is left open where the match is weak. Expanded clones get a size class; other rows say once, few or many, or leave the size out.

size: -
V: TRBV6-2/TRBV6-3
J: TRBJ1-5
D: -
DNA: TGTGCCAGCAGTTACGAGGGAGTCAATCAGCCCCAGCATTTT
CDR3: CASSYEGVNQPQHF

size: -
V: TRBV19
J: TRBJ2-1
D: TRBD2
DNA: TGTGCTGGGGGCGGGAGGACCCCCAATGAGCAGTTCTTC
CDR3: CAGGGRTPNEQFF

size: -
V: TRBV15
J: TRBJ1-3
D: -
DNA: TGTGCCACCAGCAGAGGTGGTGGAGGGGGAAACACCATATATTTT
CDR3: CATSRGGGGGNTIYF

size: -
V: TRBV6-6
J: TRBJ1-5
D: -
DNA: TGTGCCAGCAGCCGACAGGCCACGCCGGCCCGTCAAAATCAGCCCCAGCATTTT
CDR3: CASSRQATPARQNQPQHF

size: -
V: TRBV5-1
J: TRBJ2-7
D: -
DNA: TGCGCCAGCAGCTTGATGAGCGGCTCCTACGAGCAGTACTTC
CDR3: CASSLMSGSYEQYF

size: -
V: TRBV18
J: TRBJ1-1
D: -
DNA: TGTGCCAGCTCACCAACCTACGGGGGCACTGAAGCTTTCTTT
CDR3: CASSPTYGGTEAFF

size: -
V: TRBV28
J: TRBJ2-7
D: -
DNA: TGTGCCAGCAGTTTAGGTTTGCAGGACAGCTACGAGCAGTACTTC
CDR3: CASSLGLQDSYEQYF

size: once
V: TRBV11-1
J: TRBJ2-1
D: -
DNA: TGTGCCAGCAGCTCGTTCGGGACACAAAAGCAGTTCTTC
CDR3: CASSSFGTQKQFF

size: few
V: TRBV5-5
J: TRBJ2-3
D: -
DNA: TGTGCCAGCAGCTTAGAGAGGGATACGCAGTATTTT
CDR3: CASSLERDTQYF

size: -
V: TRBV5-1
J: TRBJ1-6
D: TRBD1
DNA: TGCGCCAGCAGCTTGGCCGGGACAGCTTCACCCCTCCACTTT
CDR3: CASSLAGTASPLHF

size: few
V: TRBV9
J: TRBJ2-1
D: TRBD2
DNA: TGTGCCAGCAGCGAGCTAGCGGGCGTGATATACAATGAGCAGTTCTTC
CDR3: CASSELAGVIYNEQFF

size: -
V: TRBV11-2
J: TRBJ2-4
D: TRBD1
DNA: TGTGCCAGCAGCAGAATGGGACAGGGCAAAAACATTCAGTACTTC
CDR3: CASSRMGQGKNIQYF

size: -
V: TRBV7-2
J: TRBJ1-1
D: -
DNA: TGTGCCAGCAGCTCCGCCAGTACAGGGTACACTGAAGCTTTCTTT
CDR3: CASSSASTGYTEAFF

size: -
V: TRBV7-3
J: TRBJ2-7
D: TRBD1
DNA: TGTGCCAGCAGCTTCGCCGGGACAGGGAACGAGCAGTACTTC
CDR3: CASSFAGTGNEQYF

size: -
V: TRBV25-1
J: TRBJ1-6
D: TRBD1
DNA: TGTGCCAGCACTACTGCCGGGACAGGAAATTCACCCCTCCACTTT
CDR3: CASTTAGTGNSPLHF

size: -
V: TRBV19
J: TRBJ1-2
D: TRBD1
DNA: TGTGCCAGTAGTCCTCAGGGGGCTGGAGGCTACACCTTC
CDR3: CASSPQGAGGYTF

size: -
V: TRBV18
J: TRBJ2-2
D: TRBD2
DNA: TGTGCCAGCTCACCAACGGGACTAGCGGGAGATGATGCCGGGGAGCTGTTTTTT
CDR3: CASSPTGLAGDDAGELFF

size: -
V: TRBV2
J: TRBJ2-1
D: -
DNA: TGTGCCAGCAGCGTCCGGGGGAGCTCCTACAATGAGCAGTTCTTC
CDR3: CASSVRGSSYNEQFF

size: -
V: TRBV15
J: TRBJ1-4
D: TRBD1
DNA: TGTGCCACCAGCAGGACTACAGGGGTTTCTAATGAAAAACTGTTTTTT
CDR3: CATSRTTGVSNEKLFF

size: -
V: TRBV6-2/TRBV6-3
J: TRBJ1-5
D: -
DNA: TGTGCCAGCAGTTACCACCCCCCAGTGGTTCAGCCCCAGCATTTT
CDR3: CASSYHPPVVQPQHF

size: -
V: TRBV5-6
J: TRBJ2-5
D: -
DNA: TGTGCCAGCAGCAAACTAGGACGGGCCCAAGAGACCCAGTACTTC
CDR3: CASSKLGRAQETQYF

size: few
V: TRBV28
J: TRBJ1-3
D: -
DNA: TGTGCCAGCAGCCCGCGGGACCCCTTATCTGGAAACACCATATATTTT
CDR3: CASSPRDPLSGNTIYF

size: -
V: TRBV10-2
J: TRBJ2-7
D: -
DNA: TGCGCCAGCAGGGCCACCTCCCTCTACGAGCAGTACTTC
CDR3: CASRATSLYEQYF

size: -
V: TRBV24-1
J: TRBJ2-1
D: -
DNA: TGTGCCACCGGACAGATGAACGAGGCGCAGTTCTTC
CDR3: CATGQMNEAQFF

size: -
V: TRBV5-1
J: TRBJ2-1
D: TRBD2
DNA: TGCGCCAGCAGCTTAACCGGGACTAGTTTAAATGAGCAGTTCTTC
CDR3: CASSLTGTSLNEQFF

size: -
V: TRBV9
J: TRBJ2-1
D: -
DNA: TGTGCCAGCAGCGTGGGGACGGAGGGCGAGCAGTTCTTC
CDR3: CASSVGTEGEQFF

size: -
V: TRBV7-9
J: TRBJ2-1
D: TRBD2
DNA: TGTGCCAGCAGACCGCGGGAGAGGGCCTACAATGAGCAGTTCTTC
CDR3: CASRPRERAYNEQFF

size: -
V: TRBV11-2
J: TRBJ2-1
D: TRBD2
DNA: TGTGCCAGCAGCTCTGGACTAGCGGTCTACAATGAGCAGTTCTTC
CDR3: CASSSGLAVYNEQFF

size: -
V: TRBV10-3
J: TRBJ2-5
D: TRBD2
DNA: TGTGCCAGCACAGAGCGGGAGGGGGAGACCCAGTACTTC
CDR3: CASTEREGETQYF

size: -
V: TRBV10-1
J: TRBJ2-3
D: -
DNA: TGCGCCAGCAGCTTAGCGGCAGATACGCAGTATTTT
CDR3: CASSLAADTQYF

size: -
V: TRBV3-1/TRBV3-2
J: TRBJ1-2
D: TRBD1
DNA: TGTGCCAGCAGCCAACAGGGGGCGGAAGGCTACACCTTC
CDR3: CASSQQGAEGYTF

size: -
V: TRBV9
J: TRBJ2-1
D: TRBD2
DNA: TGTGCCAGCAGCGGACACTCGGGACTAGCGGGAGGACTCTCCTACAATGAGCAGTTCTTC
CDR3: CASSGHSGLAGGLSYNEQFF

size: few
V: TRBV27
J: TRBJ2-7
D: -
DNA: TGTGCCAGCAGTTTAAGTCATGGACAGAAGGATTCCTACGAGCAGTACTTC
CDR3: CASSLSHGQKDSYEQYF

size: -
V: TRBV28
J: TRBJ1-2
D: TRBD1
DNA: TGTGCCAGCAGCTCCGACAGGGTGAAGGGCTACACCTTC
CDR3: CASSSDRVKGYTF

size: -
V: TRBV4-2
J: TRBJ2-7
D: TRBD2
DNA: TGTGCCAGCAGCCCTAGCGGGCTTTCCTACGAGCAGTACTTC
CDR3: CASSPSGLSYEQYF

size: -
V: TRBV7-9
J: TRBJ2-1
D: -
DNA: TGTGCCAGCAGCTTTCAACGAACGGTCGATGAGCAGTTCTTC
CDR3: CASSFQRTVDEQFF

size: once
V: TRBV20-1
J: TRBJ2-1
D: TRBD2
DNA: TGCAGTGCTAGTCCCCCGGCGGGAGGGGCCCCCTCCTACAATGAGCAGTTCTTC
CDR3: CSASPPAGGAPSYNEQFF

size: -
V: TRBV2
J: TRBJ1-1
D: TRBD1
DNA: TGTGCCAGCAGAGGCAGGGGGTCTAATACTGAAGCTTTCTTT
CDR3: CASRGRGSNTEAFF

size: -
V: TRBV3-1/TRBV3-2
J: TRBJ2-2
D: -
DNA: TGTGCCAGCAGCCTCCGGGCCGGGGAGCTGTTTTTT
CDR3: CASSLRAGELFF

size: -
V: TRBV6-5
J: TRBJ1-5
D: -
DNA: TGTGCCAGCGTATCAGTGCCGCCTCAGCCCCAGCATTTT
CDR3: CASVSVPPQPQHF

size: -
V: TRBV5-1
J: TRBJ2-7
D: TRBD2
DNA: TGCGCCAGCAGCTTGACTAGCGACGGAACCTACGAGCAGTACTTC
CDR3: CASSLTSDGTYEQYF

size: -
V: TRBV6-5
J: TRBJ2-7
D: -
DNA: TGTGCCAGCAGTTCTTCCTTTAACAGGGTCTACGAGCAGTACTTC
CDR3: CASSSSFNRVYEQYF

size: -
V: TRBV3-1/TRBV3-2
J: TRBJ1-1
D: -
DNA: TGTGCCAGCAGCCAAGAAGCGAACACTGAAGCTTTCTTT
CDR3: CASSQEANTEAFF

size: -
V: TRBV4-1
J: TRBJ2-1
D: TRBD2
DNA: TGCGCCAGCAGCCAGCTGGGACTAGCCAACAATGAGCAGTTCTTC
CDR3: CASSQLGLANNEQFF

size: -
V: TRBV7-9
J: TRBJ1-2
D: -
DNA: TGTGCCAGCAGCTTAGTGACAGATGGCTACACCTTC
CDR3: CASSLVTDGYTF

size: once
V: TRBV7-2
J: TRBJ2-2
D: -
DNA: TGTGCCAGCAGCTTAGGAAGCCGCCCCCTGTTGCTGTTTTTT
CDR3: CASSLGSRPLLLFF

size: -
V: TRBV7-9
J: TRBJ2-5
D: TRBD2
DNA: TGTGCCAGCAGCTTAAGGGGAGGGAAAGAGACCCAGTACTTC
CDR3: CASSLRGGKETQYF

size: -
V: TRBV5-1
J: TRBJ2-3
D: TRBD2
DNA: TGCGCCAGCAGTTGGGCTAGCGGAGGGTACACAGATACGCAGTATTTT
CDR3: CASSWASGGYTDTQYF

size: once
V: TRBV18
J: TRBJ2-1
D: TRBD2
DNA: TGTGCCAGCTCACCAGGGCTAGCGGTGAGCTCCTACAATGAGCAGTTCTTC
CDR3: CASSPGLAVSSYNEQFF

size: -
V: TRBV5-1
J: TRBJ2-2
D: -
DNA: TGCGCCAGCAGCTTTACTAGCAGCTTGGGCAACGGGGAGCTGTTTTTT
CDR3: CASSFTSSLGNGELFF

size: -
V: TRBV2
J: TRBJ1-6
D: TRBD1
DNA: TGTGCCAGCAGACCCGGGACAGGGGGTAACTCACCCCTCCACTTT
CDR3: CASRPGTGGNSPLHF